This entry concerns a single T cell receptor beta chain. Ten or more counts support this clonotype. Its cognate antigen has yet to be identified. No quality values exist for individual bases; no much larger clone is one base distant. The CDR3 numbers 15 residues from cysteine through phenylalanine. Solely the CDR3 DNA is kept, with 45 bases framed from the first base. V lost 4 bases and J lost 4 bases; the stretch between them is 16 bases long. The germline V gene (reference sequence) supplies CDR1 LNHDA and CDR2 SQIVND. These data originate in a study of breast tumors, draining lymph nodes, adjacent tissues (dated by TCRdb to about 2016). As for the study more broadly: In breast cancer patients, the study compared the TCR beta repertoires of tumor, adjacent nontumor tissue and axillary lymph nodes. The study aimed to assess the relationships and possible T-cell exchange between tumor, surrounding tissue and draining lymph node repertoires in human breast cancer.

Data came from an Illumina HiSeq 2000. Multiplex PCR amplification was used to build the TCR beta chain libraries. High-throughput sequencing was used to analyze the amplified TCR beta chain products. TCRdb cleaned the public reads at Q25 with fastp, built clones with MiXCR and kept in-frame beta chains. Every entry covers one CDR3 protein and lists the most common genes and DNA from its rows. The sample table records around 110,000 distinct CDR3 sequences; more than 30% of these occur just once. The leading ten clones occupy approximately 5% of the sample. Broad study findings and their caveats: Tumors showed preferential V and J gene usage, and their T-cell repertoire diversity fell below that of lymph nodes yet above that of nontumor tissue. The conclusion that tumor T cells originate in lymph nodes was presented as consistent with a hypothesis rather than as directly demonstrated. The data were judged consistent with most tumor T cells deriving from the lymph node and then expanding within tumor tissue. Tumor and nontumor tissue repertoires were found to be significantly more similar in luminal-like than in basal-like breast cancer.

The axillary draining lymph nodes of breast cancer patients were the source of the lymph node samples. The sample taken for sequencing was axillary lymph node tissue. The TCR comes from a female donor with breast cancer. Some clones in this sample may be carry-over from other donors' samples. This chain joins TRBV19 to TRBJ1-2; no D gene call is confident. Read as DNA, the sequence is TGTGCCAGTAGTAGGGCCCTCCTGGGAATCTATGGCTACACCTTC. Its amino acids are CASSRALLGIYGYTF.